This T cell receptor (beta chain) is from a study of cytomegalovirus exposure and HLA in healthy donors. Whole-study results and caveats: Across donors, presence/absence analyses took sequencing depth to be roughly uniform.

A multiplex PCR was run with 60 Vbeta primers and 13 Jbeta primers. Produced via immunoSEQ multiplex PCR; TCRdb's table is partial and in-frame only. The sample has 60,000 to 80,000 clones; 60% to 80% are singletons. This clone has more than one count but fewer than ten. Its antigen remains unidentified. The CDR3 is 13 amino acids. Germline assignment: CDR1 MDHEN and CDR2 SYDVKM. The ends lost 4 bases at V and 6 bases at J; junction bases unmatched: 4. The receptor was isolated from a girl under 18 in good health and CMV-seropositive. Material for sequencing was PBMCs. This chain joins TRBV28 and TRBJ2-7; 9 nucleotides line up with TRBD2. As DNA, the CDR3 is TGTGCCAGCAGTTCTAGCGGGACAATCGAGCAGTACTTC. It encodes CASSSSGTIEQYF.